The clone carrying this T cell receptor beta chain was observed a few times. The target antigen is unknown. These data come from a study of molecular identifiers for immune sequencing clone quantification. General observations from the study: Clones above 20 RNA copies contained over 98% of effector molecules but under 1% of naive ones.

Libraries from naive CD8 cells were generated from 20,000 to 1,000,000 sorted cells (with 10%, 30% or 50% RNA). TCRdb analysed the PCR reads with MiXCR anew, one entry per CDR3 protein. The sample has about 630,000 distinct CDR3 sequences, around 25% seen once. The germline V gene has CDR1 SEHNR and CDR2 FQNEAQ (reference sequence). This CDR3 region has 13 residues. Deletions cut 8 bases from V and 0 bases from J, with 8 bases between. The clonotype was recovered from a human donor in good health. Some libraries in this study had Jurkat cell RNA spiked in. The chain employs TRBV7-9 and TRBJ2-1; D unclear. Specimen: naive CD8+ T cells from blood, with Jurkat cell RNA spiked in. Subset denoted: FACS-sorted CD8+CD4-CCR7+CD45RA+ naive T cells. The CDR3: CASHESSYNEQFF. CDR3 bases: TGTGCCAGCCACGAGAGCTCCTACAATGAGCAGTTCTTC.